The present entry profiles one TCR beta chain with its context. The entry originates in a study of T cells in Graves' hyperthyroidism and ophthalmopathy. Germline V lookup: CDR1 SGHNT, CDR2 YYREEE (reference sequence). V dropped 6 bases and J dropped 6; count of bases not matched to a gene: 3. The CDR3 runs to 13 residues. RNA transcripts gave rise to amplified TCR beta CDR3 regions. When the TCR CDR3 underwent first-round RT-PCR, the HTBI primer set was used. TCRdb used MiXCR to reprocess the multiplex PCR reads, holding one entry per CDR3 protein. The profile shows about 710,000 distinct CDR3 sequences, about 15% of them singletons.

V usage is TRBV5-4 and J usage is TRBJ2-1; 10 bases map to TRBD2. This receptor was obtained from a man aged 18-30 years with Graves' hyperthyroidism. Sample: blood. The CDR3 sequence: CASKGLAANEQFF. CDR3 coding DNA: TGTGCCAGCAAAGGACTAGCGGCCAATGAGCAGTTCTTC.